This T cell receptor beta chain was identified during a study of cytomegalovirus exposure and HLA in healthy donors. Findings and limits, study-wide: A list of around 160 TCR beta chains associated with cytomegalovirus was given. The tendency of first-cohort TCR clusters to co-occur in the roughly 130 validation repertoires emerged from a later analysis.

The ends were cut back, 6 bases at V and 2 bases at J, with 14 bases in the middle. The length of the CDR3 is 14 residues. CDR1 is MNHNS, CDR2 SASEGT, per germline. As for this clone: Antigen: not known.

Clones were sequenced by immunoSEQ multiplex PCR, and TCRdb holds only the in-frame ones, with some missing. The table lists 200,000 to 250,000 clones, approximately 88% of them singletons. Sequencing was carried out using PBMCs. This sequence originates from a young woman in good health and CMV-seropositive. The J gene is TRBJ2-7, the V gene TRBV6-1; possible D gene TRBD2, 5 bases. CDR3 in amino acids: CASSPGIVTYEQYF. The CDR3 DNA sequence: TGTGCCAGCAGCCCCGGGATCGTAACCTACGAGCAGTACTTC.